One sample yielded the 29 T cell receptor beta chains listed below, sequenced in a study of blood T cell repertoires in COVID-19. The protocol was immunoSEQ multiplex PCR, while the TCRdb copy is restricted to in-frame clones and leaves out a portion. The table includes 160,000 or so clones, approximately 82% detected once. The material sequenced was PBMCs or T cells enriched from blood (not recorded which). These TCRs come from a man aged 55 to 70 who had recovered from COVID-19.

The CDR3, as DNA: TGTGCCAGCAGCCAAAGGAGGGCGTCCTACAATGAGCAGTTCTTC. Its protein is CASSQRRASYNEQFF. The genes are TRBV4-2 and TRBJ2-1; D might be TRBD2 (6 bases). Germline V gives CDR1 LGHNA, CDR2 YNFKEQ. This CDR3 comprises 15 residues. V lost 2 bases, J lost 1 base, and 9 bases lay in between.

The chain uses TRBV6-5 and TRBJ2-5, with D tentatively TRBD2 (7 bases). The CDR3 contains 13 residues. Germline V gene data show CDR1 as MNHEY and CDR2 as SVGAGI. Deletions cut 8 bases from V and 5 bases from J, with 15 bases between. CDR3 residues: CASLRAGAETQYF. CDR3 bases: TGTGCCAGCCTCCGGGCGGGGGCGGAGACCCAGTACTTC.

The chain links TRBV7-7 to TRBJ2-2, with D tentatively TRBD2 (6 bases). The CDR3 extends over 14 amino acids. Between the trimmed V and J ends, which lost 6 bases and 2 bases, there was a span of 10 bases. CDR1 SSHAT and CDR2 FNYEAQ come from the germline V gene (reference sequence). As DNA, the CDR3 is TGTGCCAGCAGTTCGGGGACTAACACCGGGGAGCTGTTTTTT. It translates to CASSSGTNTGELFF.

This clone came up a few times. CDR3 protein: CASSYPPAEAFF. DNA for the CDR3: TGTGCCAGCAGTTACCCTCCGGCTGAAGCTTTCTTT. The genes are TRBV6-2 or TRBV6-3 and TRBJ1-1; no firm D call. Germline V gives CDR1 MNHEY, CDR2 SVGEGT. This CDR3 comprises 12 residues. V was clipped by 2 bases and J by 6 bases, with 7 bases between them.

The V and J genes are TRBV6-2 or TRBV6-3 and TRBJ2-1; 9 bases are shared with TRBD1. The V gene's germline CDR1 is MNHEY and CDR2 SVGEGT. This CDR3 has 15 residues. V shed 0 bases, J shed 8 bases, and the junction held 5 bases outside the gene matches. The DNA of the CDR3 is TGTGCCAGCAGTTACTCTCCGGGACAGGGCCATGAGCAGTTCTTC. Protein: CASSYSPGQGHEQFF.

CDR3 in amino acids: CATSSGTSGYEQYF. CDR3 DNA sequence: TGTGCCACCAGTTCGGGGACTAGCGGCTACGAGCAGTACTTC. The chain employs TRBV24-1 and TRBJ2-7; TRBD2 matches at 11 bases. The germline V gene encodes CDR1 KGHDR and CDR2 SFDVKD. Losses at the gene ends were 6 bases for V and 3 bases for J; bases not matched to a gene: 3. This CDR3 comprises 14 residues.

J is TRBJ2-7 and V is TRBV5-4, with a possible D match to TRBD2 (6 bases). The CDR3 loop spans 14 amino acids. The V gene's germline CDR1 is SGHNT and CDR2 YYREEE (reference sequence). Trimming took off 6 bases at V and 1 base at J, with 14 bases between the two ends. The CDR3 reads CASNPGLGSYEQYF. CDR3 nucleotides: TGTGCCAGCAACCCGGGACTCGGATCCTACGAGCAGTACTTC.

A single count supports this clone. The CDR3 reads CASSFRGYEQFF. CDR3 sequence (DNA): TGTGCCAGCAGTTTCAGGGGGTATGAGCAGTTCTTC. The chain has TRBV12-3 or TRBV12-4 and TRBJ2-1; 7 bases are a match to TRBD1. V shed 3 bases, J shed 8 bases, and the junction held 1 base outside the gene matches. The CDR3 has 12 amino acids.

CDR3 region: CASSSGTGHQPQHF. CDR3 sequence (DNA): TGTGCCAGCAGCTCCGGGACAGGGCATCAGCCCCAGCATTTT. The chain couples TRBV5-8 to TRBJ1-5; 9 positions match TRBD1. Germline trimming cut 3 bases from V and 5 bases from J; bases unmatched to any gene: 3. Looked up from germline, CDR1 is SGHTS and CDR2 is YDEGEE. This CDR3 is built from 14 residues. Full variable domain (remainder filled in from reference TRBV5-8 and TRBJ1-5): EAGVTQSPTHLIKTRGQQATLRCSPISGHTSVYWYQQALGLGLQFLLWYDEGEERNRGNFPPRFSGRQFPNYSSELNVNALELEDSALYLCASSSGTGHQPQHFGDGTRLSIL.

The rearrangement uses TRBV7-9 and TRBJ2-7; maybe TRBD2 (6 bases). V was cut by 3 bases and J by 7 bases, with 13 bases left in between. Looked up from germline, CDR1 is SEHNR and CDR2 is FQNEAQ (reference sequence). The CDR3 has 13 residues. The CDR3 here is CASSFQGAGEQYF. The CDR3 region has the DNA TGTGCCAGCAGCTTCCAGGGTGCGGGAGAGCAGTACTTC.

The chain combines TRBV7-8 with TRBJ1-2; 9 nucleotides match TRBD1. This CDR3 is built from 14 residues. V gave up 2 bases and J gave up 5 bases; unmatched junction bases: 3. The V gene's germline CDR1 is SGHVS and CDR2 FQNEAQ. CDR3: CASSLNRGRYGYTF. Written as DNA, the CDR3 is TGTGCCAGCAGCTTAAACAGGGGGCGGTATGGCTACACCTTC. Supplemented by reference TRBV7-8 and TRBJ1-2, the full variable domain reads GAGVSQSPRYKVAKRGQDVALRCDPISGHVSLFWYQQALGQGPEFLTYFQNEAQLDKSGLPSDRFFAERPEGSVSTLKIQRTQQEDSAVYLCASSLNRGRYGYTFGSGTRLTVV.

The chain carries TRBV24-1 and TRBJ2-5; 7 bases line up with TRBD1. V was clipped by 2 bases and J by 3 bases; unmatched bases: 14. CDR3 length: 18 residues. Germline loops: CDR1 KGHDR, CDR2 SFDVKD. The CDR3 DNA reads as TGTGCCACCAGTGATTCCCTTATCGACAGGGCGGGTAAAGAGACCCAGTACTTC. Amino acids: CATSDSLIDRAGKETQYF.

The chain uses TRBV4-2 and TRBJ1-2, with 7 bases aligning to TRBD1. Germline CDR1 is LGHNA and CDR2 is YNFKEQ. Germline trimming cut 0 bases from V and 3 bases from J; bases unmatched to any gene: 4. This CDR3 region has 15 residues. The CDR3: CASSQDGGGHYGYTF. The DNA of the CDR3 is TGTGCCAGCAGCCAAGATGGAGGGGGCCACTATGGCTACACCTTC.

The table lists this clone with a few counts. V and J are TRBV9 and TRBJ1-1; D uncertain. The CDR3 is made up of 13 amino acids. Trimming cost V 4 bases and J 2 bases, with 9 bases left between them. The V gene's germline CDR1 is SGDLS and CDR2 YYNGEE. Written as DNA, the CDR3 is TGTGCCAGCAGCCAACACATTAACACTGAAGCTTTCTTT. Residues: CASSQHINTEAFF. The full variable domain, in which reference TRBV9 and TRBJ1-1 provide the parts outside the CDR3, is DSGVTQTPKHLITATGQRVTLRCSPRSGDLSVYWYQQSLDQGLQFLIQYYNGEERAKGNILERFSAQQFPDLHSELNLSSLELGDSALYFCASSQHINTEAFFGQGTRLTVV.

V usage is TRBV5-1 and J usage is TRBJ1-3, with D uncertain. V dropped 0 bases and J dropped 0 bases, with 10 bases sitting between them. CDR3 length: 16 amino acids. Germline V gives CDR1 SGHRS, CDR2 YFSETQ. The CDR3 nucleotides are TGCGCCAGCAGCTTGGGAGACGGGGACTCTGGAAACACCATATATTTT. This translates into CASSLGDGDSGNTIYF.

The chain combines TRBV6-5 with TRBJ1-1, with D perhaps TRBD1 (5 bases). CDR1 is MNHEY and CDR2 is SVGAGI in the germline V gene. This CDR3 spans 13 amino acids. V was cut by 1 base and J by 5 bases, with 8 bases left in between. CDR3 protein: CASSYFRQTEAFF. The CDR3 coding sequence is TGTGCCAGCAGTTACTTTCGACAGACTGAAGCTTTCTTT.

The V and J genes are TRBV9 and TRBJ2-7, with TRBD2 matching 14 bases. Germline CDR1 and CDR2: SGDLS and YYNGEE. With 5 bases clipped from V and 7 bases from J, the junction kept 23 bases outside the gene matches. CDR3 length equals 20 residues. The CDR3 loop is CASSRSLHGTSGGRPDEQYF. The CDR3 nucleotides read TGTGCCAGCAGTCGCAGCCTACACGGGACTAGCGGGGGTAGGCCGGATGAGCAGTACTTC.

The V call is TRBV28, the J call TRBJ2-1, with 14 positions matching TRBD2. Germline CDR1 MDHEN, CDR2 SYDVKM. J lost 8 bases, V lost 3 bases, and 3 bases had no gene match. This CDR3 has 15 residues. The DNA of the CDR3 is TGTGCCAGCAGTTTGGGACTAGCGGGAGTCGATGAGCAGTTCTTC. This encodes CASSLGLAGVDEQFF.

This chain joins TRBV7-3 and TRBJ2-5, with D perhaps matching TRBD1 (5 bases). V lost 3 bases and J lost 0, with 17 bases in between. This CDR3 has 17 amino acids. From germline, CDR1 is SGHTA and CDR2 FQGTGA. CDR3 DNA sequence: TGTGCCAGCAGCTTTAGGTTTGGGGCCCTATACCAAGAGACCCAGTACTTC. This encodes CASSFRFGALYQETQYF.

V and J are TRBV18 and TRBJ2-1, with 8 bases that match TRBD2. CDR1 KGHSH and CDR2 LQKENI come from the germline V gene. The CDR3 sequence is 16 residues long. Germline trimming cut 1 base from V and 1 base from J; bases unmatched to any gene: 3. DNA for the CDR3: TGTGCCAGCTCACCACGCCCTAGCGGGTCCTACAATGAGCAGTTCTTC. Its translation is CASSPRPSGSYNEQFF.

This chain uses TRBV24-1 with TRBJ1-2; 7 bases map to TRBD1. V lost 4 bases, J lost 2 bases, and 3 bases stayed unmatched. Germline CDR1 is KGHDR and CDR2 is SFDVKD. The CDR3 spans 14 residues. The CDR3 coding sequence is TGTGCCACCAGTGACCTGGGACAGAACTATGGCTACACCTTC. Its translation is CATSDLGQNYGYTF.

This chain uses TRBV6-5 with TRBJ1-4, with D tentatively TRBD1 (6 bases). The V end was cut by 6 bases, the J end by 3 bases, with 8 bases between. Per the germline V gene, CDR1 is MNHEY and CDR2 is SVGAGI. The CDR3 length is 13 residues. The chain's CDR3 is CASRRTANEKLFF. As DNA, the CDR3 is TGTGCCAGCAGACGGACAGCTAATGAAAAACTGTTTTTT.

The chain employs TRBV19 and TRBJ1-2; D not certain. The germline V gene has CDR1 LNHDA and CDR2 SQIVND (reference sequence). Trimming took 3 bases from V and 8 from J, leaving 7 bases between them. CDR3 length equals 11 residues. CDR3 amino acids: CASSISRGYTF. DNA for the CDR3: TGTGCCAGTAGTATCTCGAGGGGCTACACCTTC.

The chain recombines TRBV5-1 with TRBJ1-4, with 10 bases fitting TRBD1. The V and J ends lost 3 bases and 1 base, in that order; junction bases with no gene match: 6. Germline assignment: CDR1 SGHRS and CDR2 YFSETQ. There are 17 residues in the CDR3. The CDR3 reads CASSWGQGLLTNEKLFF. As DNA, the CDR3 is TGCGCCAGCAGCTGGGGACAGGGGCTATTAACTAATGAAAAACTGTTTTTT.

The rearrangement joins TRBV6-5 to TRBJ2-1; D possibly corresponds to TRBD2 (5 bases). Trimming shortened V by 2 bases and J by 8 bases, and 10 bases separated the two germline ends. There are 13 residues in the CDR3. Germline assignment: CDR1 MNHEY and CDR2 SVGAGI. This CDR3 is CASSYGRVYEQFF. CDR3 sequence (DNA): TGTGCCAGCAGTTACGGGCGGGTTTATGAGCAGTTCTTC.

The rearrangement uses TRBV4-2 and TRBJ2-1; 8 nucleotides match TRBD2. Losses at the gene ends were 0 bases for V and 5 bases for J; bases not matched to a gene: 9. The germline V gene has CDR1 LGHNA and CDR2 YNFKEQ. This CDR3 has 17 amino acids. CDR3 bases: TGTGCCAGCAGCCAAGATTCATACGGGAGGGTGAACAATGAGCAGTTCTTC. Encoded protein: CASSQDSYGRVNNEQFF.

The rearrangement uses TRBV7-9 and TRBJ1-2, with 11 bases fitting TRBD1. Germline trimming cut 5 bases from V and 8 bases from J; bases unmatched to any gene: 16. Per the germline V gene, CDR1 is SEHNR and CDR2 is FQNEAQ (reference sequence). The CDR3 length is 17 residues. The CDR3 DNA reads as TGTGCCAGCAGCCGTGGACAGGGGGCGACATTTGTTGAGGGCTACACCTTC. Translated, it gives CASSRGQGATFVEGYTF. The full variable domain, with the rest looked up from reference TRBV7-9 and TRBJ1-2, is DTGVSQNPRHKITKRGQNVTFRCDPISEHNRLYWYRQTLGQGPEFLTYFQNEAQLEKSRLLSDRFSAERPKGSFSTLEIQRTEQGDSAMYLCASSRGQGATFVEGYTFGSGTRLTVV.

Comments on this clone: The sample carries other DNA sequences with the same CDR3. The CDR3 loop reads CASSPPGQYTEAFF. The CDR3 region has the DNA TGTGCCAGCTCACCACCGGGCCAGTACACTGAAGCTTTCTTT. This rearrangement joins TRBV18 to TRBJ1-1, with D uncertain. CDR1 and CDR2 (germline): KGHSH, LQKENI. The germline V and J ends were trimmed by 0 bases and 3 bases, with 8 bases remaining between them. This CDR3 has 14 residues.

The CDR3 protein is CAVHRGVDTEAFF. The CDR3 DNA is TGTGCCGTCCACAGGGGCGTGGACACTGAAGCTTTCTTT. V is TRBV28 and J is TRBJ1-1; 7 positions match TRBD1. Germline V gene data show CDR1 as MDHEN and CDR2 as SYDVKM. The V and J ends lost 11 bases and 3 bases, in that order; junction bases with no gene match: 9. The CDR3 length is 13 residues.